This T cell receptor beta chain was observed in a study of CD8 T cells in ankylosing spondylitis. This clonotype has a count of ten or more. Its antigen remains unidentified. The CDR3 extends over 16 amino acids. The V and J ends lost 1 base and 4 bases respectively, with 17 bases between them. The germline V gene has CDR1 DFQATT and CDR2 SNEGSKA (reference sequence). Study-level findings and limits: There was reportedly significant enrichment of clones that were disease-linked in matched ankylosing spondylitis synovial fluid.

Using its own MiXCR run on the 5' RACE reads, TCRdb lists one record per CDR3 protein. This sample has fewer than 250,000 distinct CDR3 sequences, with 10% to 13% found just once. The source of this sequence is a male donor with ankylosing spondylitis or in good health (not recorded which). The sequencing input was blood, either unsorted or a sorted T cell fraction (not recorded which). The rearrangement links TRBV20-1 to TRBJ1-5, with D perhaps matching TRBD1 (5 bases). CDR3 protein: CSARGPGTPDNQPQHF. In nucleotides, the CDR3 is TGCAGTGCTAGAGGACCCGGGACGCCAGATAATCAGCCCCAGCATTTT.